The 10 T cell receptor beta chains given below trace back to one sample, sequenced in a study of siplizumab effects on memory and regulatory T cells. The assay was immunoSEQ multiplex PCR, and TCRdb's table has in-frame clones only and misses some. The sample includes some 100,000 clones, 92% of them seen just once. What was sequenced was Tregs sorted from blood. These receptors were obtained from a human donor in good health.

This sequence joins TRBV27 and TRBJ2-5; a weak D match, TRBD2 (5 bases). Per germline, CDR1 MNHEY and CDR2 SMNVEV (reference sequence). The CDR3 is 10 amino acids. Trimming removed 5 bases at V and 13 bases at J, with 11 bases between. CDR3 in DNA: TGTGCCAGCAGTCCCCGTGGAGGGTACTTC. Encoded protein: CASSPRGGYF.

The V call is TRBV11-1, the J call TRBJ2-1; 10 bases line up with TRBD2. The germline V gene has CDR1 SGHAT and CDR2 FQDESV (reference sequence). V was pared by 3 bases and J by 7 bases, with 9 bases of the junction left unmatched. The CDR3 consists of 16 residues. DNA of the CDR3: TGTGCCAGCAGCTTCCTAGCGGGAGTAATTCGTAATGAGCAGTTCTTC. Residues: CASSFLAGVIRNEQFF.

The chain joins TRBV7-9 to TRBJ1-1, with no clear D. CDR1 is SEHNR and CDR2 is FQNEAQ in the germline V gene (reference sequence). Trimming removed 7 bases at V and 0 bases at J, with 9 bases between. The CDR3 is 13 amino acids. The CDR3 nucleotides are TGTGCCAGCATGGTCTCGGTGAACACTGAAGCTTTCTTT. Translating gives CASMVSVNTEAFF.

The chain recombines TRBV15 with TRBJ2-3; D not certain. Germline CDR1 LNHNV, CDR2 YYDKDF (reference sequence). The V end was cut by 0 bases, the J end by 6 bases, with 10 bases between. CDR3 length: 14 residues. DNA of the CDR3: TGTGCCACCAGCAGAGATCTGATTCAGGATACGCAGTATTTT. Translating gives CATSRDLIQDTQYF.

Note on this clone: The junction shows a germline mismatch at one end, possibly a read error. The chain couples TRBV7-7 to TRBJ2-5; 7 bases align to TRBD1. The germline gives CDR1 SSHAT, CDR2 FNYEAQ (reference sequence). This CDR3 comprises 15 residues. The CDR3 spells CASSKVTGWGETQYF. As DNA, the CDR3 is TGTGCTAGCAGCAAAGTGACAGGGTGGGGAGAGACCCAGTACTTC.

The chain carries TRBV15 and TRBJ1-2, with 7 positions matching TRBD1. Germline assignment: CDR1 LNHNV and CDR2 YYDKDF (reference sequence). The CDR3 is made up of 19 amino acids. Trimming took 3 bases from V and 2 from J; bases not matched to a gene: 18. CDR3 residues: CATSRTGRLLTGLNYGYTF. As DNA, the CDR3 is TGTGCCACCAGCAGGACGGGCCGTCTTTTGACAGGGCTGAACTATGGCTACACCTTC.

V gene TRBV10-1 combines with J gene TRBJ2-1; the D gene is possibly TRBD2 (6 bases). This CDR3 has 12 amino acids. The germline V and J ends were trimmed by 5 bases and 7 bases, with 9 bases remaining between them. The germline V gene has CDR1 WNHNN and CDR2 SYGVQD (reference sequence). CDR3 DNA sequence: TGCGCCAGCAGTACGGCGGGGAATGAGCAGTTCTTC. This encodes CASSTAGNEQFF.

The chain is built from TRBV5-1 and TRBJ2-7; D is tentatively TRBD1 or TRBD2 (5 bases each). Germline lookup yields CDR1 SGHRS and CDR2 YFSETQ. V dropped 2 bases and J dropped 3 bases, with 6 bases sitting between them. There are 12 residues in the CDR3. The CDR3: CASSFGGYEQYF. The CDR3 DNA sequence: TGCGCCAGCAGCTTTGGGGGCTACGAGCAGTACTTC.

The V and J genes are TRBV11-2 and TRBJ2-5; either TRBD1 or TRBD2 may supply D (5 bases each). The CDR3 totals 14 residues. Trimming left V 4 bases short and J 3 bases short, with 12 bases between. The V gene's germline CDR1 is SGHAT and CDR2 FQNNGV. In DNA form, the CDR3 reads TGTGCCAGCAGCTCAGGGACGGTGAAAGAGACCCAGTACTTC. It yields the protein CASSSGTVKETQYF.

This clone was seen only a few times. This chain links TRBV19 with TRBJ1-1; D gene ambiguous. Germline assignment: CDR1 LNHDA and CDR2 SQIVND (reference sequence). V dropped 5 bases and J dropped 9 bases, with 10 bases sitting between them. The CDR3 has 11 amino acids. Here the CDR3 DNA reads TGTGCCAGTAGTGTCGACATCAAAGCTTTCTTT. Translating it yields CASSVDIKAFF.